The 7 T cell receptor beta chains given below trace back to one sample, sequenced in a study of a mutant IDH1 vaccine in newly diagnosed glioma. The time point is: baseline, week 1 (first vaccination visit). This sample's treatment: pre-vaccination baseline after standard-of-care therapy. Profiled with immunoSEQ multiplex PCR; TCRdb holds only in-frame clones, not every one. The sample yields 50,000 to 65,000 clones, 80% to 90% seen once. The sequenced sample was PBMCs, obtained from a glioma patient treated with radiotherapy, temozolomide or both. Receptors originate from a man younger than 30 with glioma.

The chain uses TRBV30 and TRBJ1-1; perhaps TRBD1 as D (5 bases). The CDR3 has 13 residues. Germline V gene lookup returns CDR1 GTSNPN and CDR2 SVGIG (reference sequence). V lost 4 bases to trimming and J lost 6 bases, with 15 bases between them. The chain's CDR3 is CAWTVGARAEAFF. CDR3 bases: TGTGCCTGGACTGTAGGGGCCCGCGCTGAAGCTTTCTTT.

The gene calls are TRBV30 and TRBJ2-2, with unresolved D. CDR1 is GTSNPN and CDR2 is SVGIG in the germline V gene (reference sequence). Trimming left V 5 bases short and J 6 bases short, with 16 bases between. The CDR3 runs to 14 residues. The CDR3 loop is CAWAPSSSPGELFF. CDR3 sequence (DNA): TGTGCCTGGGCCCCCTCTAGTTCACCCGGGGAGCTGTTTTTT.

The chain carries TRBV19 and TRBJ2-1, with D perhaps matching TRBD1 (5 bases). Germline CDR1 reads LNHDA; CDR2 reads SQIVND (reference sequence). The CDR3 contains 15 residues. V was cut by 1 base and J by 5 bases, with 12 bases left in between. Here the CDR3 DNA reads TGTGCCAGTAGTATAGGGCAGGGTTTCGACAATGAGCAGTTCTTC. As protein: CASSIGQGFDNEQFF.

The chain couples TRBV7-9 to TRBJ1-5, with unresolved D. CDR3 length: 11 residues. Germline CDR1 reads SEHNR; CDR2 reads FQNEAQ (reference sequence). Between the trimmed V and J ends, which lost 5 bases and 4 bases, there was a span of 3 bases. The DNA for the CDR3 is TGTGCCAGCAGCCTTAATCAGCCCCAGCATTTT. Translated: CASSLNQPQHF.

This CDR3 reads CASSPRETQYF. The CDR3 DNA sequence: TGTGCCAGCTCACCACGGGAGACCCAGTACTTC. The V gene is TRBV18, the J gene TRBJ2-5; D gene unclear. Trimming removed 1 base from V and 5 bases from J, with 2 bases in between. The CDR3 is made up of 11 amino acids. Germline V lookup: CDR1 KGHSH, CDR2 LQKENI. The whole variable domain, filled in from reference TRBV18 and TRBJ2-5, reads NAGVMQNPRHLVRRRGQEARLRCSPMKGHSHVYWYRQLPEEGLKFMVYLQKENIIDESGMPKERFSAEFPKEGPSILRIQQVVRGDSAAYFCASSPRETQYFGPGTRLLVL.

The chain links TRBV5-6 to TRBJ1-2; D is possibly TRBD1 (5 bases). The CDR3 totals 13 residues. CDR1 is SGHDT, CDR2 YYEEEE, per germline. Trimming left V 4 bases short and J 6 bases short, with 13 bases between. The CDR3 nucleotides read TGTGCCAGCAGCACAGGAATATCACATGGCTACACCTTC. It specifies CASSTGISHGYTF.

The rearrangement links TRBV2 to TRBJ1-2, with 12 bases matching TRBD1. Germline V CDR1 and CDR2: SNHLY, FYNNEI. The V segment lost 8 bases and the J segment 8 bases; nucleotides outside the gene matches: 9. The CDR3 has 14 amino acids. For the CDR3, the DNA is TGTGCCAGCTCCGGGACAGGGGGCAAACGAGGCTACACCTTC. It translates to CASSGTGGKRGYTF.